This T cell receptor (beta chain) originates from a study of control samples from healthy donors and cancer patients. TCRdb's copy holds only in-frame clones and misses some; the assay was immunoSEQ multiplex PCR. Here the sample spans approximately 100,000 clones, around 90% being singletons. This sequence was found in a human donor in good health. The donor label of this sample is uncertain. The sample consisted of blood.

CDR3 sequence reads: CASSLVSQSETQYF. CDR3 in DNA: TGTGCCAGCAGCTTAGTTTCGCAGTCAGAGACCCAGTACTTC. This chain connects TRBV7-9 to TRBJ2-5; D is undetermined. The CDR3 totals 14 residues. The germline V gene encodes CDR1 SEHNR and CDR2 FQNEAQ (reference sequence). V lost 1 base to trimming and J lost 4 bases, with 10 bases between them.